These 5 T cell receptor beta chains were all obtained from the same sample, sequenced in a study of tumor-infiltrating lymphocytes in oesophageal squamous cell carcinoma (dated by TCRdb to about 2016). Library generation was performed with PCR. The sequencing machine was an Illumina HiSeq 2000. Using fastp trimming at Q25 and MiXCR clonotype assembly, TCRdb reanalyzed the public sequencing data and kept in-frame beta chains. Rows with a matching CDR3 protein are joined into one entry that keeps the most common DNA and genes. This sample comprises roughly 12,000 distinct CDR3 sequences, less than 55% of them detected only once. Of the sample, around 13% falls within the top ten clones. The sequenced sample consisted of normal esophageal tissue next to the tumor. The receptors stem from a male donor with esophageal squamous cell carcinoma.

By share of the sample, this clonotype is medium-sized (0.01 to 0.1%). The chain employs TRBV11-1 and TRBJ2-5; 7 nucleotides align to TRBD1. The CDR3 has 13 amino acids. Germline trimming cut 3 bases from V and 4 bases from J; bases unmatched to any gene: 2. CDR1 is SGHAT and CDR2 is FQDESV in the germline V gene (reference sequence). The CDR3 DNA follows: TGTGCCAGCAGCTTTAACAGGGGAGAGACCCAGTACTTC. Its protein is CASSFNRGETQYF.

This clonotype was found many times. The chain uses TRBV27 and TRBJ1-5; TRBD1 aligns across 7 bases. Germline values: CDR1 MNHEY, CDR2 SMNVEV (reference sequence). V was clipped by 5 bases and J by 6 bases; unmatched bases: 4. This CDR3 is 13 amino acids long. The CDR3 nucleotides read TGTGCCAGCAGTACACAGGGGCGTCAGCCCCAGCATTTT. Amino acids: CASSTQGRQPQHF.

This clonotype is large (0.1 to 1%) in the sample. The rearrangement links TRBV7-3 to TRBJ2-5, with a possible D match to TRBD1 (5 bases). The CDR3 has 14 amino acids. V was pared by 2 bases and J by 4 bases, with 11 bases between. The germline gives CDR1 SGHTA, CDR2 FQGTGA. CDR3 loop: CASSLQGIGETQYF. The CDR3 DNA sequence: TGTGCCAGCAGCTTACAGGGTATCGGAGAGACCCAGTACTTC.

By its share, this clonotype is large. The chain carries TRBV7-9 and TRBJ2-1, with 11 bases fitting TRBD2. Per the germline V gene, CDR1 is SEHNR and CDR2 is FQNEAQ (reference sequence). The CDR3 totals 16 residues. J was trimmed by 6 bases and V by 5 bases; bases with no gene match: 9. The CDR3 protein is CASSPSLAGATNEQFF. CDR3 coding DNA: TGTGCCAGCAGCCCCTCACTAGCGGGGGCCACCAATGAGCAGTTCTTC.

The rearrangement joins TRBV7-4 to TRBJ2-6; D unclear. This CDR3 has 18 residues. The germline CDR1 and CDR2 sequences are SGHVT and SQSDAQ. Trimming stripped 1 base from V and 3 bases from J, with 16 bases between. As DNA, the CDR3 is TGTGCCAGCAGCTTAGGACCGAGTCTAGTCCGTGGGGCCAACGTCCTGACTTTC. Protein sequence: CASSLGPSLVRGANVLTF.